This T cell receptor beta chain was recorded in a study of T-cell reconstitution after alpha-beta-depleted transplantation in children. Preparing the TCRbeta library involved the use of unique molecular identifiers. TCRdb reprocessed the PCR reads with MiXCR, giving one entry per CDR3 protein. The sample holds hundreds of thousands of distinct CDR3 sequences, approximately 16% seen once. CDR3 size: 15 residues. Germline V CDR1 and CDR2: KGHSH, LQKENI. V lost 0 bases, J lost 3 bases, and 11 bases lay in between. This TCR was sampled from a human donor who donated a stem cell graft to a child with acute myeloid leukemia. Sample: PBMCs from the stem cell graft donor, taken from the stem cell graft. V and J are TRBV18 and TRBJ2-5; D is perhaps TRBD1 or TRBD2 (6 bases each). The CDR3 DNA follows: TGTGCCAGCTCACCACCGATGGGGGGCGAAGAGACCCAGTACTTC. Its protein is CASSPPMGGEETQYF.